This is a list of T cell receptor beta chains from one sample in a study of blood T cells in healthy people across ages. TCRdb re-derived calls from the 5' RACE reads in MiXCR, one entry per CDR3 protein. Of roughly 1,800,000 distinct CDR3 sequences in the sample, around half are singletons; the top ten hold 2.1%. Material: blood. All receptors come from a woman between 40 and 55 years old in good health. Both conserved end residues are part of each CDR3. A D gene is named only where the DNA matches it firmly. Not all rows give a size; the values are once, few, many and, for expanded clones, a class.

d_gene	j_gene	v_gene	abundance	CDR3nt	CDR3aa
NA	TRBJ2-3	TRBV4-1	NA	TGCGCCAGCAGCCAAGAAATTTCAGCGGTAGATACGCAGTATTTT	CASSQEISAVDTQYF
TRBD2	TRBJ2-1	TRBV10-3	NA	TGTGCCATCAGTGATGGGACGGGAGGGGATGAGCAGTTCTTC	CAISDGTGGDEQFF
TRBD2	TRBJ2-7	TRBV5-6	NA	TGTGCCAGCAGCCCCCAGCTACTAGCGGGCCCTTACGAGCAGTACTTC	CASSPQLLAGPYEQYF
NA	TRBJ2-4	TRBV2	NA	TGTGCCAGCAGTGATGGGAGGGCCAAAAACATTCAGTACTTC	CASSDGRAKNIQYF
NA	TRBJ2-5	TRBV11-1	NA	TGTGCCAGCAGCTACCCCACCCGGGGGGCCCAAGAGACCCAGTACTTC	CASSYPTRGAQETQYF
NA	TRBJ2-5	TRBV6-2/TRBV6-3	NA	TGTGCCAGCAGTTACGGTCGGGAGCAGACCCAGTACTTC	CASSYGREQTQYF
TRBD2	TRBJ2-1	TRBV4-2	NA	TGTGCCAGCAGCCTGCCAAGCGGGGAGTACAATGAGCAGTTCTTC	CASSLPSGEYNEQFF
NA	TRBJ1-2	TRBV7-2	NA	TGTGCCAGCAGCCCGACTCGCGGCTACACCTTC	CASSPTRGYTF
TRBD1	TRBJ1-2	TRBV6-5	NA	TGTGCCAGCAGTTACTCCGGGACAGGGTTAGGCTACACCTTC	CASSYSGTGLGYTF
NA	TRBJ2-5	TRBV5-1	few	TGCGCCAGCAGCTTAGCGGCTAGGAGGACCCAAGAGACCCAGTACTTC	CASSLAARRTQETQYF
NA	TRBJ2-3	TRBV5-1	NA	TGCGCCAGCAGATGGACATCTAGCACAGATACGCAGTATTTT	CASRWTSSTDTQYF
NA	TRBJ1-1	TRBV6-5	NA	TGTGCCAGCAGCATCCGGGAGGGCCCGAACACTGAAGCTTTCTTT	CASSIREGPNTEAFF
TRBD2	TRBJ2-3	TRBV6-4	few	TGTGCCAGCAGTGTCGCGGGGGGGCAAGATACGCAGTATTTT	CASSVAGGQDTQYF
NA	TRBJ2-3	TRBV13	NA	TGTGCCAGCGGTTTACAGGGAGATACGCAGTATTTT	CASGLQGDTQYF
TRBD2	TRBJ2-1	TRBV15	few	TGTGCCACCAGGTCGGGACTAGCGGCCTACAATGAGCAGTTCTTC	CATRSGLAAYNEQFF
TRBD1	TRBJ2-7	TRBV4-1	NA	TGCGCCAGCAGCCGCATCGGGACAGGGGGAACCTACGAGCAGTACTTC	CASSRIGTGGTYEQYF
TRBD2	TRBJ2-7	TRBV20-1	many	TGCAGTGCCTCGGGAGGGGACTACGAGCAGTACTTC	CSASGGDYEQYF
TRBD2	TRBJ2-7	TRBV5-1	once	TGCGCCAGCAGCTTTACGGCGGGAGGGAGTTACGAGCAGTACTTC	CASSFTAGGSYEQYF
NA	TRBJ1-1	TRBV6-5	NA	TGTGCCAGCAGTTTAGGGGGGACGAAAGCTTTCTTT	CASSLGGTKAFF
NA	TRBJ1-2	TRBV20-1	few	TGCAGTGCTAACCAGCATGGGCCCTATGGCTACACCTTC	CSANQHGPYGYTF
TRBD1	TRBJ2-5	TRBV28	few	TGTGCCAGCAGTTTGAGGGACAGGGTGGATAAGGAGACCCAGTACTTC	CASSLRDRVDKETQYF
TRBD1	TRBJ2-7	TRBV7-2	few	TGTGCCAGCAGCCTTACTCACCTACAGGGGACGCAACTCCACGAGCAGTACTTC	CASSLTHLQGTQLHEQYF
NA	TRBJ2-5	TRBV6-1	NA	TGTGCCAGCTACAGTTTCGGGGTCGACAATCCGGAGACCCAGTACTTC	CASYSFGVDNPETQYF
NA	TRBJ2-7	TRBV5-6	NA	TGTGCCAGCAGACTGATTGGGGAGCAGTACTTC	CASRLIGEQYF
TRBD2	TRBJ2-3	TRBV20-1	NA	TGCAGTGCTCACCGGGGGGGCGAGGACGCAGATACGCAGTATTTT	CSAHRGGEDADTQYF
TRBD2	TRBJ2-3	TRBV11-2	NA	TGTGCCAGCAGCTTAGCGCTAGCGGGGGCTGGCGCAGATACGCAGTATTTT	CASSLALAGAGADTQYF
TRBD2	TRBJ2-3	TRBV7-2	few	TGTGCCAGCAGCTTCCTCGTGGGGACTAGGACTAGCACAGATACGCAGTATTTT	CASSFLVGTRTSTDTQYF
NA	TRBJ1-2	TRBV13	few	TGTGCCAGCAGCCCGGGTGGGCCTGATTATGGCTACACCTTC	CASSPGGPDYGYTF
NA	TRBJ2-3	TRBV7-2	NA	TGTGCCAGTAAGACCGGGACGAGCACAGATACGCAGTATTTT	CASKTGTSTDTQYF
TRBD2	TRBJ2-6	TRBV3-1	few	TGTGCCAGCAGCCCCCGACTAGCGGGGGCCTCTGGGGCCAACGTCCTGACTTTC	CASSPRLAGASGANVLTF
TRBD1	TRBJ2-5	TRBV29-1	NA	TGCAGCGGCAACAGGGGGTCTAGGGGGACCCAGTACTTC	CSGNRGSRGTQYF
NA	TRBJ2-5	TRBV5-1	NA	TGCGCCAGCAGTCGTTGGCCCCAAGAGACCCAGTACTTC	CASSRWPQETQYF
NA	TRBJ1-5	TRBV28	NA	TGTGCCAGCAGTTTACCGGCAGGGAATCAGCCCCAGCATTTT	CASSLPAGNQPQHF
TRBD1	TRBJ2-7	TRBV7-8	NA	TGTGCCAGCAGCGACGGGACAGAGGACGACGAGCAGTACTTC	CASSDGTEDDEQYF
TRBD1	TRBJ2-7	TRBV6-2/TRBV6-3	few	TGTGCCAGCAGTTACCTTAGACAGGGGACCACCTACGAGCAGTACTTC	CASSYLRQGTTYEQYF
TRBD2	TRBJ2-1	TRBV5-4	NA	TGTGCCAGCAGCTTGGAAACTAGCGGGGAAAATTATGAGCAGTTCTTC	CASSLETSGENYEQFF
NA	TRBJ2-1	TRBV7-2	NA	TGTGCCAGCAGCTTAGAGGCGGGCCGCCCCTACAATGAGCAGTTCTTC	CASSLEAGRPYNEQFF
NA	TRBJ2-1	TRBV9	few	TGTGCCAGCAGCGTAGGCTCGGGCTCCTACAATGAGCAGTTCTTC	CASSVGSGSYNEQFF
NA	TRBJ2-3	TRBV15	NA	TGTGCCACCAGCAGGACTAAAGGGGGAAGGGATACGCAGTATTTT	CATSRTKGGRDTQYF
NA	TRBJ2-1	TRBV5-6	NA	TGTGCCAGCAGCTCAACGACAGGCGGGGAGTTCTTC	CASSSTTGGEFF
NA	TRBJ1-4	TRBV5-5	few	TGTGCCAGCAGCTTGGCTGGCGGGGGGCTCGAAAAACTGTTTTTT	CASSLAGGGLEKLFF
NA	TRBJ1-1	TRBV6-2/TRBV6-3	NA	TGTGCCAGCAGTTACTCACAGAACACTGAAGCTTTCTTT	CASSYSQNTEAFF
TRBD1	TRBJ2-6	TRBV24-1	NA	TGTGCCACCAGTGATCGGACAGGGTACAACTCTGGGGCCAACGTCCTGACTTTC	CATSDRTGYNSGANVLTF
TRBD1	TRBJ1-1	TRBV5-1	NA	TGCGCCAGCAGCTTGGAGGACAGGGGTTGGACTGAAGCTTTCTTT	CASSLEDRGWTEAFF
NA	TRBJ2-1	TRBV7-2	many	TGTGCCAGCAGCTTAGCGGGGAACTCCTACAATGAGCAGTTCTTC	CASSLAGNSYNEQFF
NA	TRBJ2-1	TRBV28	NA	TGTGCCAGCAGTTCGAGGGGCTACGATGAGCAGTTCTTC	CASSSRGYDEQFF
TRBD1	TRBJ2-7	TRBV6-2/TRBV6-3	NA	TGTGCCAGCAGCTCTAGCCGGGACAGGGGTTACGAGCAGTACTTC	CASSSSRDRGYEQYF
TRBD1	TRBJ2-7	TRBV12-3/TRBV12-4	NA	TGTGCCAGCAGTTTAGAACCAGGGGGCCCCTCTAATGAGCAGTACTTC	CASSLEPGGPSNEQYF
TRBD2	TRBJ2-1	TRBV4-1	NA	TGCGCCAGCAGCGACCCGGGACTAGCGGGGGGCAGAACCTACAATGAGCAGTTCTTC	CASSDPGLAGGRTYNEQFF
TRBD2	TRBJ2-1	TRBV4-1	few	TGCGCCAGCAGCCAAGAGGACCCCGGGACTAGCGGCGTCAATGAGCAGTTCTTC	CASSQEDPGTSGVNEQFF